This passage covers 18 T cell receptor beta chains from one sample sequenced in a study of Graves' ophthalmopathy and Graves' hyperthyroidism. CDR3 regions of TCR beta were amplified from RNA transcripts. First-round RT-PCR employed HTBI primers, with a second-round multiplex PCR after it. TCRdb analysed the multiplex PCR reads with MiXCR anew, one entry per CDR3 protein. The table includes tens of thousands of distinct CDR3 sequences, roughly half detected once. Material for sequencing was peripheral blood. All receptors derive from an adult man with Graves' ophthalmopathy.

The chain uses TRBV20-1 and TRBJ1-2, with 8 bases aligning to TRBD1. The CDR3 runs to 15 residues. V was pared by 0 bases and J by 3 bases, with 6 bases of the junction left unmatched. CDR1 is DFQATT, CDR2 SNEGSKA, per germline (reference sequence). The CDR3: CSARDGAGGYYGYTF. CDR3 DNA sequence: TGCAGTGCTAGAGATGGGGCAGGGGGCTACTATGGCTACACCTTC.

This clonotype came up many times. The rearrangement uses TRBV6-1 and TRBJ2-2; 10 bases line up with TRBD1. V dropped 3 bases and J dropped 3; count of bases not matched to a gene: 1. The germline CDR1 and CDR2 sequences are MNHNS and SASEGT. The CDR3 runs 15 residues. DNA of the CDR3: TGTGCCAGCAGTGAGGGGACAGGGGACACCGGGGAGCTGTTTTTT. Protein product: CASSEGTGDTGELFF.

The chain joins TRBV7-6 to TRBJ2-7, with D possibly matching TRBD2 (5 bases). V was cut by 2 bases and J by 5 bases, with 10 bases left in between. The CDR3 sequence is 13 residues long. From germline, CDR1 is SGHVS and CDR2 FNYEAQ. CDR3 nucleotides: TGTGCCAGCAGCTTAATGCCGGGGAACGAGCAGTACTTC. It translates to CASSLMPGNEQYF.

This chain links TRBV6-5 with TRBJ2-3; D possibly corresponds to TRBD1 (6 bases). The V end lost 0 bases, the J end lost 5 bases, and 6 bases lay between the germline ends. Per the germline V gene, CDR1 is MNHEY and CDR2 is SVGAGI. The CDR3 is 13 amino acids. In DNA, the CDR3 is TGTGCCAGCAGTTACTCAGGGGGAGATACGCAGTATTTT. It encodes CASSYSGGDTQYF.

This clonotype has only one observation. This sequence joins TRBV18 and TRBJ2-2, with 8 bases fitting TRBD2. Trimming cost V 4 bases and J 2 bases; bases outside gene matches: 6. CDR1 and CDR2 (germline): KGHSH, LQKENI. The CDR3 covers 16 residues. The CDR3 sequence: CASSLSREANTGELFF. CDR3 sequence (DNA): TGTGCCAGCTCACTTTCGCGGGAGGCAAACACCGGGGAGCTGTTTTTT.

There are many counts of this clonotype. The gene calls are TRBV4-3 and TRBJ1-1, with D maybe TRBD1 (5 bases). CDR1 LGHNA and CDR2 YSLEER come from the germline V gene. V was trimmed by 1 base and J by 5 bases, leaving 17 bases between them. This CDR3 is 16 amino acids long. CDR3 residues: CASSQVRLGGGTEAFF. The CDR3 DNA is TGCGCCAGCAGCCAAGTCCGGCTCGGGGGAGGTACTGAAGCTTTCTTT.

This clonotype was recorded once. Germline is not matched at one junction end, which may reflect a read error. The genes are TRBV4-3 and TRBJ2-7; the D gene could be TRBD1 or TRBD2 (5 bases each). This CDR3 region has 12 residues. Germline V lookup: CDR1 LGHNA, CDR2 YSLEER. This chain's CDR3 is CACSPRGYEQYF. The CDR3 bases are TGCGCCTGCAGCCCGAGGGGATACGAGCAGTACTTC.

This clonotype was seen many times. The gene calls are TRBV9 and TRBJ2-6; TRBD2 matches at 8 bases. Germline V CDR1 and CDR2: SGDLS, YYNGEE. Unmatched junction bases numbered 7, after V lost 0 bases and J lost 2 bases. The length of the CDR3 is 18 residues. The CDR3 DNA reads TGTGCCAGCAGCGTAGCGTCTAGCGGGCCTACTGGGGCCAACGTCCTGACTTTC. As protein: CASSVASSGPTGANVLTF.

The chain is built from TRBV11-2 and TRBJ2-1; D is unclear. V was trimmed by 5 bases and J by 7 bases, leaving 6 bases between them. Germline-derived CDR1 and CDR2 are SGHAT and FQNNGV. The CDR3 contains 11 residues. The CDR3 loop reads CASSPGNEQFF. The CDR3 nucleotides are TGTGCCAGCAGCCCTGGTAATGAGCAGTTCTTC.

There are many counts of this clonotype. The chain employs TRBV19 and TRBJ2-4, with 8 bases lining up with TRBD1. The germline V gene encodes CDR1 LNHDA and CDR2 SQIVND (reference sequence). This CDR3 is built from 14 residues. The V segment lost 7 bases and the J segment 4 bases; nucleotides outside the gene matches: 6. CDR3 bases: TGTGCCAGTAACAGGGGGGAAGGAAAAAACATTCAGTACTTC. It specifies CASNRGEGKNIQYF. The full variable domain, in which reference TRBV19 and TRBJ2-4 provide the parts outside the CDR3, is DGGITQSPKYLFRKEGQNVTLSCEQNLNHDAMYWYRQDPGQGLRLIYYSQIVNDFQKGDIAEGYSVSREKKESFPLTVTSAQKNPTAFYLCASNRGEGKNIQYFGAGTRLSVL.

The chain uses TRBV7-2 and TRBJ2-1; TRBD1 matches 9 bases. Trimming removed 5 bases from V and 8 bases from J; junction bases left unmatched: 7. The CDR3 totals 14 residues. Germline assignment: CDR1 SGHTA and CDR2 FQGNSA. CDR3 DNA sequence: TGTGCCAGCAGCCCGACGGGACAGGGCTATGAGCAGTTCTTC. The encoded protein is CASSPTGQGYEQFF.

This clonotype occurred many times. CDR3 DNA sequence: TGTGCCAGCAGTCCCCGCTTCGGACAAAACACCGGGGAGCTGTTTTTT. This encodes CASSPRFGQNTGELFF. This chain uses TRBV2 with TRBJ2-2; D is possibly TRBD1 (5 bases). Trimming cost V 5 bases and J 2 bases, with 15 bases left between them. CDR3 length: 16 residues. CDR1 and CDR2 from the germline V gene are SNHLY and FYNNEI. Complete variable domain (other parts from reference TRBV2 and TRBJ2-2): EPEVTQTPSHQVTQMGQEVILRCVPISNHLYFYWYRQILGQKVEFLVSFYNNEISEKSEIFDDQFSVERPDGSNFTLKIRSTKLEDSAMYFCASSPRFGQNTGELFFGEGSRLTVL.

This clonotype was seen a handful of times. The rearrangement uses TRBV10-3 and TRBJ2-6; D is undetermined. Germline CDR1 ENHRY, CDR2 SYGVKD. There are 10 residues in the CDR3. V gave up 7 bases and J gave up 7 bases, with 2 bases separating them. CDR3 protein: CAINANVLTF. For the CDR3, the DNA is TGTGCCATCAATGCCAACGTCCTGACTTTC.

This clonotype occurred many times. The rearrangement links TRBV10-3 to TRBJ2-5, with a tentative D call TRBD2 (5 bases). V was shortened by 0 bases and J by 4 bases, with 12 bases between the two germline ends. The CDR3 contains 15 residues. Looked up from germline, CDR1 is ENHRY and CDR2 is SYGVKD. The CDR3 loop is CAISESPARGETQYF. Here the CDR3 DNA reads TGTGCCATCAGTGAGTCGCCGGCTCGGGGAGAGACCCAGTACTTC.

This clonotype showed up many times. V and J are TRBV30 and TRBJ1-1, with D maybe TRBD1 (5 bases). The CDR3 runs 11 residues. Trimming pared 1 base from V and 7 bases from J, leaving 7 bases between. Germline CDR1 GTSNPN, CDR2 SVGIG (reference sequence). The CDR3, as DNA: TGTGCCTGGAGTGAACAGGTTGAAGCTTTCTTT. Its translation is CAWSEQVEAFF.

This clonotype has ten or more counts. The V gene is TRBV2, the J gene TRBJ2-5; D perhaps matches TRBD2 (6 bases). Germline values: CDR1 SNHLY, CDR2 FYNNEI. The CDR3 is 14 amino acids. V lost 2 bases to trimming and J lost 1 base, with 8 bases between them. For the CDR3, the DNA is TGTGCCAGCAGTGAAAGGACTACCCAAGAGACCCAGTACTTC. It specifies CASSERTTQETQYF.

This clonotype was picked up many times. This chain joins TRBV6-1 and TRBJ2-2; perhaps D is TRBD1 or TRBD2 (5 bases each). The V end lost 0 bases, the J end lost 3 bases, and 5 bases lay between the germline ends. The CDR3 has 14 amino acids. Germline V lookup: CDR1 MNHNS, CDR2 SASEGT. CDR3: CASSEAGDTGELFF. CDR3 DNA: TGTGCCAGCAGTGAAGCGGGGGACACCGGGGAGCTGTTTTTT.

The rearrangement uses TRBV5-1 and TRBJ2-3; 7 bases are shared with TRBD1. The CDR3 extends over 13 amino acids. Germline V CDR1 and CDR2: SGHRS, YFSETQ. The CDR3 DNA is TGCGCAGCCTCGACAGGGAGCACAGATACGCAGTATTTT. Translation: CAASTGSTDTQYF.